The next 9 T cell receptor beta chains were all read from a single sample in a study of control samples from healthy donors and cancer patients. Clones were sequenced by immunoSEQ multiplex PCR, and TCRdb holds only the in-frame ones, with some missing. The sample lists approximately 170,000 clones; 90% were seen once. Material: blood. These receptors were collected from a woman between 50 and 59 years old in good health.

The gene calls are TRBV5-5 and TRBJ1-5; D unresolved. The CDR3 length is 12 residues. Germline assignment: CDR1 SGHKS and CDR2 YYEKEE (reference sequence). Trimming left V 0 bases short and J 7 bases short, with 5 bases between. CDR3 bases: TGTGCCAGCAGCTTGGATGGGCAGCCCCAGCATTTT. It translates to CASSLDGQPQHF.

The chain joins TRBV3-1 (or the pseudogene TRBV3-2) to TRBJ2-7, with 7 bases that match TRBD2. The CDR3 covers 12 residues. Per germline, CDR1 LGHDT and CDR2 YNNKEL (reference sequence). V shed 3 bases and J 6 bases; nucleotides not matched to a gene: 2. CDR3 nucleotide sequence: TGTGCCAGCAGCCAGGAGCGGGGCGAGCAGTACTTC. Amino acid sequence: CASSQERGEQYF.

The V and J genes are TRBV29-1 and TRBJ1-5, with D maybe TRBD1 (5 bases). V was clipped by 6 bases and J by 2 bases, with 11 bases between them. Germline lookup yields CDR1 SQVTM and CDR2 ANQGSEA. The CDR3 has 13 amino acids. The CDR3 reads CSVGVGGNQPQHF. CDR3 nucleotides: TGCAGCGTAGGGGTGGGAGGCAATCAGCCCCAGCATTTT.

The chain joins TRBV28 to TRBJ1-5, with a tentative D call TRBD1 (5 bases). The V gene's germline CDR1 is MDHEN and CDR2 SYDVKM. Trimming removed 6 bases from V and 7 bases from J, with 10 bases in between. This CDR3 spans 12 amino acids. The CDR3 loop reads CASRWGVQPQHF. The CDR3 bases are TGTGCCAGCAGGTGGGGGGTCCAGCCCCAGCATTTT.

This sequence joins TRBV3-1 (or the pseudogene TRBV3-2) and TRBJ1-3; D uncertain. CDR3 length: 16 amino acids. Trimming removed 1 base at V and 1 base at J, with 11 bases between. Germline CDR1 is LGHDT and CDR2 is YNNKEL (reference sequence). DNA for the CDR3: TGTGCCAGCAGCCAAGTGGGTGGGAAATCTGGAAACACCATATATTTT. Its protein is CASSQVGGKSGNTIYF.

The V and J genes are TRBV19 and TRBJ1-2; perhaps TRBD1 as D (6 bases). The CDR3 runs to 13 residues. CDR1 is LNHDA, CDR2 SQIVND, per germline (reference sequence). The V and J ends lost 7 bases and 8 bases respectively, with 17 bases between them. The CDR3 spells CASTETGLRGYTF. In nucleotides, the CDR3 is TGTGCCAGTACCGAAACAGGGTTACGCGGCTACACCTTC.

The rearrangement joins TRBV19 to TRBJ2-3; 8 nucleotides line up with TRBD2. The CDR3 runs 15 residues. Germline values: CDR1 LNHDA, CDR2 SQIVND (reference sequence). Trimming took 5 bases from V and 3 from J; bases not matched to a gene: 7. The CDR3 is CASSETGLVTDTQYF. DNA for the CDR3: TGTGCCAGTAGTGAAACGGGACTAGTAACAGATACGCAGTATTTT.

The genes are TRBV14 and TRBJ1-3; a weak D match, TRBD1 (5 bases). The V end was cut by 5 bases, the J end by 1 base, with 15 bases between. From germline, CDR1 is SGHDN and CDR2 FVKESK. This CDR3 has 16 residues. The CDR3 sequence is CASSRPGTNSGNTIYF. The CDR3 DNA sequence: TGTGCCAGCAGCAGACCCGGGACTAATTCTGGAAACACCATATATTTT.

The V gene is TRBV27, the J gene TRBJ2-2; tentatively, D is TRBD1 (5 bases). The CDR3 loop spans 14 amino acids. The germline V gene encodes CDR1 MNHEY and CDR2 SMNVEV (reference sequence). V lost 1 base to trimming and J lost 7 bases, with 10 bases between them. This CDR3 is CASSLFRANGELFF. Written as DNA, the CDR3 is TGTGCCAGCAGTTTATTCAGGGCAAACGGGGAGCTGTTTTTT.